This T cell receptor beta chain was profiled in a study of T-cell reconstitution after alpha-beta-depleted transplantation in children. The study's findings and limits: Surviving recipient T cells and thymic progenitors accounted for the high day-60 TCRbeta diversity observed in some patients. When one year had passed after transplant, most T-cell counts and diversity came from newly produced T cells. After transplant, at about two months, alpha-beta T cells were reportedly derived from several hundred expanded graft clones.

The TCRbeta library incorporated unique molecular identifiers. In TCRdb, the PCR reads were re-called with MiXCR into one record per CDR3 protein. The sample has 800,000 to 1,000,000 distinct CDR3 sequences; around 30% are singletons. CDR3 size: 14 residues. Unmatched junction bases numbered 5, after V lost 5 bases and J lost 4 bases. In germline, CDR1 is SQVTM, CDR2 ANQGSEA. Only a few counts were recorded for this clonotype. Its antigen is not identified. The chain employs TRBV29-1 and TRBJ2-5, with 12 bases identical to TRBD1. The sequence came from a boy under two years old who had a stem cell transplant for SCID, so the T cells may come from the graft donor. This sample comprised PBMCs, mostly from graft donor cells, obtained 360 days after TCRalphabeta/CD19-depleted stem cell transplant. The DNA of the CDR3 is TGCAGCGTTCCGGGACAGGGGGCCGGAGAGACCCAGTACTTC. This encodes CSVPGQGAGETQYF.